The clone carrying this T cell receptor beta chain occurred many times. The CDR3 extends over 12 amino acids. Germline assignment: CDR1 MGHDK and CDR2 SYGVNS. Between the trimmed V and J ends, which lost 4 bases and 5 bases, there was a span of 6 bases. Researchers prepared the TCRbeta library using unique molecular identifiers, the study reports. TCRdb passed the PCR reads through MiXCR, listing each CDR3 protein once. Seen here are some 72,000 distinct CDR3 sequences, just under 7.5% observed once, and the top ten hold around 2.4%. This sample was included in a study of T-cell reconstitution after alpha-beta-depleted transplantation in children.

The rearrangement links TRBV25-1 to TRBJ1-5; possible D gene TRBD1, 5 bases. This TCR was recovered from a human donor who donated a stem cell graft to a child with acute lymphoblastic leukemia. The sample in question was PBMCs from the stem cell graft donor, obtained from the stem cell graft. The CDR3 protein is CASSVGDQPQHF. Here the CDR3 DNA reads TGTGCCAGCAGTGTGGGGGATCAGCCCCAGCATTTT.